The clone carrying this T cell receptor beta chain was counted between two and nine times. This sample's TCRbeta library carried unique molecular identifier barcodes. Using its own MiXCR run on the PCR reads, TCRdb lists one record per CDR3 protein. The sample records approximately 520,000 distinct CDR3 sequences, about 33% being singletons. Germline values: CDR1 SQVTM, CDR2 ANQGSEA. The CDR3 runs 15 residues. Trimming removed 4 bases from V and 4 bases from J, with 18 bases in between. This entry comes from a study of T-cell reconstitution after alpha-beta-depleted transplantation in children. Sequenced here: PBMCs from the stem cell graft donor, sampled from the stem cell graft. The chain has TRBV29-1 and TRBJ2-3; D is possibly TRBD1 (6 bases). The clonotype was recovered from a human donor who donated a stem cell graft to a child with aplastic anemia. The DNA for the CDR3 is TGCAGCGTTGGGACGCCAGGGGCGGCGGCAGATACGCAGTATTTT. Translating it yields CSVGTPGAAADTQYF.